Below are 8 T cell receptor beta chains sequenced from a single sample in a study of control samples from healthy donors and cancer patients. Libraries were prepared by immunoSEQ multiplex PCR; TCRdb keeps only in-frame clonotypes and omits some of them. The sample shows roughly 63,000 clones, more than 85% of them seen only once. Specimen: PBMCs. The receptors shown here come from a man aged 35 to 55 with colorectal cancer.

The V call is TRBV25-1, the J call TRBJ2-7; 9 bases map to TRBD1. CDR3 size: 15 residues. V lost 4 bases to trimming and J lost 5 bases; unmatched junction nucleotides: 9. Germline V gene lookup returns CDR1 MGHDK and CDR2 SYGVNS. For the CDR3, the DNA is TGTGCCAGCAGTGCCACAGGGGGCAAACGGGACGAGCAGTACTTC. Translating gives CASSATGGKRDEQYF.

This rearrangement joins TRBV5-1 to TRBJ1-2, with D possibly being TRBD1 (5 bases). Germline CDR1 is SGHRS and CDR2 is YFSETQ. V lost 4 bases, J lost 3 bases, and 16 bases lay in between. The CDR3 totals 15 residues. CDR3 sequence reads: CASSPRGWDDYGYTF. The CDR3 region has the DNA TGCGCCAGCAGCCCGCGGGGCTGGGACGACTATGGCTACACCTTC.

CDR3 sequence (DNA): TGTGCCAGCTCACCCCGGGATCTGGGGACTTCACCCCTCCACTTT. This codes for CASSPRDLGTSPLHF. The chain uses TRBV18 and TRBJ1-6; the D gene is possibly TRBD1 (5 bases). Germline values: CDR1 KGHSH, CDR2 LQKENI. This CDR3 is 15 amino acids long. Trimming took 3 bases from V and 9 from J, leaving 15 bases between them.

The chain uses TRBV5-8 and TRBJ2-7; D ambiguous. Trimming pared 7 bases from V and 2 bases from J, leaving 7 bases between. CDR3 size: 11 residues. The V gene's germline CDR1 is SGHTS and CDR2 YDEGEE. The chain's CDR3 is CASAATYEQYF. For the CDR3, the DNA is TGTGCCAGCGCGGCTACCTACGAGCAGTACTTC.

V gene TRBV5-6 combines with J gene TRBJ2-7; D is possibly TRBD1 (5 bases). This CDR3 is 11 amino acids long. V was clipped by 2 bases and J by 9 bases, with 9 bases between them. The germline CDR1 and CDR2 sequences are SGHDT and YYEEEE. The CDR3 DNA reads TGTGCCAGCAGCTTTGGGGCCGGGCAGTACTTC. Protein sequence: CASSFGAGQYF. Full variable domain (missing parts from reference TRBV5-6 and TRBJ2-7): DAGVTQSPTHLIKTRGQQVTLRCSPKSGHDTVSWYQQALGQGPQFIFQYYEEEERQRGNFPDRFSGHQFPNYSSELNVNALLLGDSALYLCASSFGAGQYFGPGTRLTVT.

On this clone: At one of its ends the junction is not consistent with the germline gene, which may arise from a read error. The chain uses TRBV6-5 and TRBJ1-2; D is ambiguous. This CDR3 contains 14 residues. Germline lookup yields CDR1 MNHEY and CDR2 SVGAGI. Here the CDR3 reads CASSDSSMGNGYTF. As DNA, the CDR3 is TGTGCCAGCAGTGACTCGTCTATGGGGAATGGCTACACCTTC.

This clone came up a few times. V and J are TRBV6-5 and TRBJ1-5; 8 bases are shared with TRBD1. The J segment lost 4 bases and the V segment lost 5 bases, leaving 1 base of the junction unmatched. The length of the CDR3 is 13 residues. Germline CDR1 and CDR2: MNHEY and SVGAGI. DNA for the CDR3: TGTGCCAGCAGTCAGGGGGCGAATCAGCCCCAGCATTTT. Encoded protein: CASSQGANQPQHF.

The V and J genes are TRBV12-3 or TRBV12-4 and TRBJ1-1; D call uncertain. The germline V and J ends were trimmed by 3 bases and 6 bases, with 8 bases remaining between them. This CDR3 is built from 12 residues. CDR3 bases: TGTGCCAGCAGTTTCGGCGGCCCTGAAGCTTTCTTT. Its translation: CASSFGGPEAFF.